These 10 T cell receptor beta chains were all obtained from the same sample, sequenced in a study of shared clonotypes between healthy human individuals. The assay was immunoSEQ multiplex PCR, and TCRdb's table has in-frame clones only and misses some. The sample includes 640,000 or so clones, less than 80% of them seen just once. The specimen sequenced was memory CD4+ T cells sorted from blood. Noted subset: CD45RA-negative fraction. These receptors were taken from a woman in her twenties or thirties in good health.

A single count supports this clone. The chain joins TRBV6-9 to TRBJ1-4; D may be TRBD1 (5 bases). Germline V lookup: CDR1 MNHGY, CDR2 SVAAGI. Trimming removed 5 bases from V and 10 bases from J, with 11 bases in between. This CDR3 is 12 amino acids long. The CDR3, as DNA: TGTGCCAGCAGTACAGGTGCGGGAAAACTGTTTTTT. Translation: CASSTGAGKLFF.

This rearrangement joins TRBV5-1 to TRBJ2-4; TRBD2 matches 13 bases. Losses at the gene ends were 4 bases for V and 6 bases for J; bases not matched to a gene: 13. Germline V gene sequence: CDR1 SGHRS, CDR2 YFSETQ. The CDR3 is 18 amino acids. CDR3 in amino acids: CASSPWTSGRAEPNIQYF. CDR3 DNA sequence: TGCGCCAGCAGCCCCTGGACTAGCGGGAGAGCCGAGCCAAACATTCAGTACTTC.

This chain uses TRBV19 with TRBJ2-6; the match to TRBD1 covers 7 bases. The junction had 16 bases not matched to a gene; V was cut back by 5 bases and J by 0 bases. Germline loops: CDR1 LNHDA, CDR2 SQIVND (reference sequence). The CDR3 totals 20 residues. The CDR3 region has the DNA TGTGCCAGTAGTCTTCGTATGACAGGGTCGGTATTCTCTGGGGCCAACGTCCTGACTTTC. It specifies CASSLRMTGSVFSGANVLTF. The full variable domain, completed using reference TRBV19 and TRBJ2-6, is DGGITQSPKYLFRKEGQNVTLSCEQNLNHDAMYWYRQDPGQGLRLIYYSQIVNDFQKGDIAEGYSVSREKKESFPLTVTSAQKNPTAFYLCASSLRMTGSVFSGANVLTFGAGSRLTVL.

A few counts support this clone. J is TRBJ2-7 and V is TRBV28, with 9 nucleotides matching TRBD2. The CDR3 consists of 19 residues. The V gene end was trimmed by 7 bases and the J gene end by 3 bases; junction bases not matched to a gene: 22. Germline loops: CDR1 MDHEN, CDR2 SYDVKM. The DNA of the CDR3 is TGTGCCAGCAACCGCATGGGACAGTGGGGACTAGCCGATATCTACGAGCAGTACTTC. Translating gives CASNRMGQWGLADIYEQYF.

This clone has a count of ten or more. The chain has TRBV11-1 and TRBJ2-2; TRBD1 matches 7 bases. CDR3 length: 16 amino acids. Trimming at V came to 5 bases and at J to 0 bases, leaving 6 bases not matched to a gene. Germline V gene sequence: CDR1 SGHAT, CDR2 FQDESV (reference sequence). The CDR3 reads CASSHDQGANTGELFF. The CDR3 DNA reads as TGTGCCAGCAGCCATGATCAGGGGGCGAACACCGGGGAGCTGTTTTTT.

This clone came up once. The chain uses TRBV19 and TRBJ1-1, with TRBD1 as a possible D gene (6 bases). V shed 5 bases and J shed 11 bases, with 12 bases lying between them. Germline lookup yields CDR1 LNHDA and CDR2 SQIVND (reference sequence). The CDR3 spans 11 residues. The CDR3 reads CASSLQGPAFF. CDR3 nucleotides: TGTGCCAGTAGTCTACAGGGACCGGCTTTCTTT.

This clone has more than one count but fewer than ten. V and J are TRBV25-1 and TRBJ1-1; TRBD1 might be the D (5 bases). V lost 3 bases to trimming and J lost 2 bases, with 16 bases between them. This CDR3 spans 16 amino acids. CDR1 is MGHDK and CDR2 is SYGVNS in the germline V gene. As DNA, the CDR3 is TGTGCCAGCAGTGAGGGGGGGATGAGGGGCAACACTGAAGCTTTCTTT. This encodes CASSEGGMRGNTEAFF.

The V gene is TRBV2, the J gene TRBJ2-7, with TRBD2 as a possible D gene (6 bases). In germline, CDR1 is SNHLY, CDR2 FYNNEI. The CDR3 has 16 residues. Trimming removed 4 bases at V and 4 bases at J, with 20 bases between. The CDR3 spells CASSGSIRAGKYEQYF. The CDR3 coding sequence is TGTGCCAGCAGTGGCAGCATTCGCGCGGGAAAGTACGAGCAGTACTTC.

V and J are TRBV9 and TRBJ1-3; no definite D call. The CDR3 is made up of 16 amino acids. Germline CDR1 is SGDLS and CDR2 is YYNGEE. Trimming took 4 bases from V and 4 from J, leaving 18 bases between them. Here the CDR3 DNA reads TGTGCCAGCAGCCCGCGGACCTTGGGATCCGGAAACACCATATATTTT. Its protein product is CASSPRTLGSGNTIYF.

Points on this clone: The same CDR3 also results from other DNA sequences found in this sample. This chain links TRBV10-3 with TRBJ1-5; 7 positions match TRBD1. V trimming: 3 bases; J trimming: 5 bases; junction bases outside the gene matches: 1. This CDR3 is built from 13 residues. Germline V gives CDR1 ENHRY, CDR2 SYGVKD. As DNA, the CDR3 is TGTGCCATCAGTGATGACAGGGATCAGCCCCAGCATTTT. This translates into CAISDDRDQPQHF.